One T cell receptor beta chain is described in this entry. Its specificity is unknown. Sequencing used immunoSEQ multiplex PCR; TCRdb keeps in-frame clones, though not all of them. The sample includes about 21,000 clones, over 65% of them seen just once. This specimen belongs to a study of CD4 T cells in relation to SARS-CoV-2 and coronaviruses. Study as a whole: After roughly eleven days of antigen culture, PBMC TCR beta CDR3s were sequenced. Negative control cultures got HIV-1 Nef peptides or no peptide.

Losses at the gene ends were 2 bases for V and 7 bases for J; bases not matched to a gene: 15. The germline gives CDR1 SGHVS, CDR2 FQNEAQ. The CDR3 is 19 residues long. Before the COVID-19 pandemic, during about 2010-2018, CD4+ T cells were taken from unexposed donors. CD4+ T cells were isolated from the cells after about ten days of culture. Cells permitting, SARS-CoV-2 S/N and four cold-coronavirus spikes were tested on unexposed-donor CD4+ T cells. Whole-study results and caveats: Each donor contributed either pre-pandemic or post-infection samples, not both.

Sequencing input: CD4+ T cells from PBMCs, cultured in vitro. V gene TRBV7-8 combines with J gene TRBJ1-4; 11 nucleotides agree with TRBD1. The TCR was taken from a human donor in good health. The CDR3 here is CASSLKAGGQGGVGEKLFF. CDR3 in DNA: TGTGCCAGCAGCTTAAAGGCGGGGGGACAGGGGGGCGTAGGTGAAAAACTGTTTTTT. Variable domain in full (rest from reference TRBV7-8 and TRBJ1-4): GAGVSQSPRYKVAKRGQDVALRCDPISGHVSLFWYQQALGQGPEFLTYFQNEAQLDKSGLPSDRFFAERPEGSVSTLKIQRTQQEDSAVYLCASSLKAGGQGGVGEKLFFGSGTQLSVL.